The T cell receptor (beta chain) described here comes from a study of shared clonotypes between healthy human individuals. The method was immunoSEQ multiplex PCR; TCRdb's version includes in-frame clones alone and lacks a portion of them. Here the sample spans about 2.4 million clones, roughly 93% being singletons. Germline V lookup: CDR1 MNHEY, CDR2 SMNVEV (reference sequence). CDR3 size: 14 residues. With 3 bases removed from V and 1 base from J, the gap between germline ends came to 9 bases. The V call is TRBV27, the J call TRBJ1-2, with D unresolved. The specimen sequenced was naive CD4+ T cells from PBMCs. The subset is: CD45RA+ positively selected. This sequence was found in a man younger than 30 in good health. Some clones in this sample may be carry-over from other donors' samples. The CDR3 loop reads CASSLLQSNYGYTF. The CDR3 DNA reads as TGTGCCAGCAGTTTGTTGCAGAGTAACTATGGCTACACCTTC.